These 21 T cell receptor beta chains were sequenced from one sample in a study of CD8+ T cells in alopecia areata. RNA was extracted and reverse transcribed into cDNA as the sequencing template. This table comes from immunoSEQ multiplex PCR, and its TCRdb copy is limited to in-frame clones, with some not included. Of 150,000 to 200,000 clones detected, around three fifths appear once; the ten largest clones hold roughly 0.91%. Treatment indicated: oral pan-JAK inhibitor, 5-10 mg twice daily. Sequences were derived from CD4+ T cells sorted from blood, sampled at week 4, from a patient treated with tofacitinib. The receptor set was obtained from a human donor with alopecia areata.

This sequence joins TRBV7-2 and TRBJ1-1, with D unclear. The CDR3 length is 12 residues. Trimming pared 3 bases from V and 6 bases from J, leaving 8 bases between. CDR1 SGHTA and CDR2 FQGNSA come from the germline V gene. For the CDR3, the DNA is TGTGCCAGCAGCTTTAATCGTGCTGAAGCTTTCTTT. Its protein is CASSFNRAEAFF.

This clone appeared a few times. The V and J genes are TRBV4-1 and TRBJ2-1; perhaps TRBD1 as D (6 bases). V lost 2 bases and J 2 bases, leaving 10 bases between the germline ends. Per the germline V gene, CDR1 is MGHRA and CDR2 is YSYEKL. The CDR3 has 15 amino acids. The CDR3 sequence: CASSQQGDTYNEQFF. The CDR3 bases are TGCGCCAGCAGCCAACAAGGGGACACCTACAATGAGCAGTTCTTC.

CDR3 residues: CSVERAPGETQYF. The CDR3 DNA reads TGCAGCGTTGAAAGGGCTCCCGGGGAGACCCAGTACTTC. The chain uses TRBV29-1 and TRBJ2-5; D unresolved. Germline CDR1 and CDR2: SQVTM and ANQGSEA. The V gene lost 2 bases and the J gene lost 5 bases, with 12 bases spanning the gap. This CDR3 spans 13 amino acids.

The gene calls are TRBV30 and TRBJ1-6; no clear D gene. Germline values: CDR1 GTSNPN, CDR2 SVGIG (reference sequence). V was cut by 4 bases and J by 2 bases, with 6 bases left in between. The CDR3 length is 13 residues. CDR3 residues: CAWNSAYNSPLHF. CDR3 DNA: TGTGCCTGGAATAGCGCCTATAATTCACCCCTCCACTTT.

The V call is TRBV30, the J call TRBJ1-2; the D is unclear. V lost 7 bases and J 4 bases, leaving 7 bases between the germline ends. CDR1 is GTSNPN, CDR2 SVGIG, per germline (reference sequence). The CDR3 totals 10 residues. The CDR3 DNA sequence: TGTGCCTCCCGCCTCTATGGCTACACCTTC. Encoded protein: CASRLYGYTF.

In its sample, this clone was seen a few times. The chain links TRBV11-2 to TRBJ1-2; 9 positions match TRBD1. The CDR3 is made up of 17 amino acids. V dropped 2 bases and J dropped 6; count of bases not matched to a gene: 13. Germline lookup yields CDR1 SGHAT and CDR2 FQNNGV. The CDR3 loop reads CASSLQGQGGSLNGYTF. The CDR3 DNA reads as TGTGCCAGCAGCTTACAGGGACAGGGTGGTTCGCTTAATGGCTACACCTTC.

The rearrangement uses TRBV30 and TRBJ2-6; no reliable D call. The CDR3 has 15 amino acids. Per germline, CDR1 GTSNPN and CDR2 SVGIG (reference sequence). The germline V and J ends were trimmed by 2 bases and 0 bases, with 8 bases remaining between them. The CDR3 loop reads CAWSIGTSGANVLTF. CDR3 DNA sequence: TGTGCCTGGAGTATTGGCACCTCTGGGGCCAACGTCCTGACTTTC.

This sequence joins TRBV30 and TRBJ2-4, with 10 bases aligning to TRBD2. V lost 0 bases, J lost 0 bases, and 11 bases stayed unmatched. This CDR3 contains 19 residues. From germline, CDR1 is GTSNPN and CDR2 SVGIG (reference sequence). The CDR3 region is CAWSVGASGGSLAKNIQYF. The DNA for the CDR3 is TGTGCCTGGAGTGTAGGGGCTAGCGGGGGATCACTAGCCAAAAACATTCAGTACTTC. The full variable domain, with the rest looked up from reference TRBV30 and TRBJ2-4, is SQTIHQWPATLVQPVGSPLSLECTVEGTSNPNLYWYRQAAGRGLQLLFYSVGIGQISSEVPQNLSASRPQDRQFILSSKKLLLSDSGFYLCAWSVGASGGSLAKNIQYFGAGTRLSVL.

The chain combines TRBV9 with TRBJ2-5; D gene uncertain. The CDR3 contains 11 residues. Trimming removed 3 bases from V and 5 bases from J, with 5 bases in between. Germline-derived CDR1 and CDR2 are SGDLS and YYNGEE. CDR3 DNA sequence: TGTGCCAGCAGCGGAAGGGAGACCCAGTACTTC. Protein: CASSGRETQYF. Looking up the rest from reference TRBV9 and TRBJ2-5 gives the full variable domain: DSGVTQTPKHLITATGQRVTLRCSPRSGDLSVYWYQQSLDQGLQFLIQYYNGEERAKGNILERFSAQQFPDLHSELNLSSLELGDSALYFCASSGRETQYFGPGTRLLVL.

The chain is built from TRBV27 and TRBJ2-2; 8 bases agree with TRBD1. V lost 5 bases and J lost 4; bases outside the gene matches: 9. This CDR3 is built from 16 residues. CDR1 and CDR2 from the germline V gene are MNHEY and SMNVEV (reference sequence). The CDR3 coding sequence is TGTGCCAGCAGTAAACGTCCGGGACAGGCCACCGGGGAGCTGTTTTTT. Translation gives CASSKRPGQATGELFF.

V gene TRBV7-8 combines with J gene TRBJ1-2; possibly TRBD1 for D (5 bases). CDR3 length: 13 residues. From germline, CDR1 is SGHVS and CDR2 FQNEAQ. Between the trimmed V and J ends, which lost 3 bases and 8 bases, there was a span of 13 bases. CDR3 in amino acids: CASSFAGTGGYTF. The CDR3 DNA sequence: TGTGCCAGCAGCTTTGCAGGGACGGGCGGCTACACCTTC.

The rearrangement links TRBV7-2 to TRBJ2-1; TRBD1 is a possible D gene (6 bases). V was shortened by 5 bases and J by 1 base, with 15 bases between the two germline ends. Germline loops: CDR1 SGHTA, CDR2 FQGNSA. This CDR3 comprises 16 residues. CDR3 DNA: TGTGCCAGCAGCCCCACGAAAGGGGGTTCCTACAATGAGCAGTTCTTC. This sequence encodes CASSPTKGGSYNEQFF.

V and J are TRBV9 and TRBJ1-4; no reliable D call. The germline V and J ends were trimmed by 4 bases and 7 bases, with 17 bases remaining between them. This CDR3 is 15 amino acids long. CDR1 and CDR2 (germline): SGDLS, YYNGEE. CDR3 bases: TGTGCCAGCAGCCCCGGACCTACCGGTGGTGAAAAACTGTTTTTT. Amino acid sequence: CASSPGPTGGEKLFF.

This clone was picked up a small number of times. The rearrangement uses TRBV25-1 and TRBJ2-7; 8 bases match TRBD2. CDR3 length: 14 residues. V was clipped by 6 bases and J by 0 bases; unmatched bases: 4. Germline assignment: CDR1 MGHDK and CDR2 SYGVNS. The CDR3: CASSRRGGSYEQYF. In nucleotides, the CDR3 is TGTGCCAGCAGCCGACGGGGGGGCTCCTACGAGCAGTACTTC.

This clone was seen a few times. The J gene is TRBJ2-7, the V gene TRBV21-1; the D segment call TRBD2 is taken from the table without a DNA check. TRBV21-1 is a documented pseudogene. The CDR3 totals 15 residues. CDR3 bases: TGTGCCAGCAGCAAAGGAGCATATCCTACGATTGGGCAGTACTTC. Translated, it gives CASSKGAYPTIGQYF.

The rearrangement uses TRBV15 and TRBJ2-5, with unresolved D. Per the germline V gene, CDR1 is LNHNV and CDR2 is YYDKDF (reference sequence). The V end lost 3 bases, the J end lost 0 bases, and 2 bases lay between the germline ends. The CDR3 runs to 12 residues. CDR3 bases: TGTGCCACCAGCAGGAACCAAGAGACCCAGTACTTC. This sequence encodes CATSRNQETQYF.

The rearrangement uses TRBV30 and TRBJ1-1; D not certain. Trimming took off 4 bases at V and 6 bases at J, with 9 bases between the two ends. The CDR3 has 11 amino acids. The germline gives CDR1 GTSNPN, CDR2 SVGIG (reference sequence). DNA of the CDR3: TGTGCCTGGAACGGTGGACCTGAAGCTTTCTTT. This gives the protein CAWNGGPEAFF.

This chain uses TRBV29-1 with TRBJ2-5, with 8 nucleotides matching TRBD1. The CDR3 runs to 11 residues. Germline CDR1 reads SQVTM; CDR2 reads ANQGSEA. DNA for the CDR3: TGCAACATAGGACAGGGTTTGGCCCAGTACTTC. It translates to CNIGQGLAQYF.

This sequence joins TRBV29-1 and TRBJ2-5; 7 nucleotides match TRBD2. The CDR3 has 12 residues. Germline CDR1 and CDR2: SQVTM and ANQGSEA. V dropped 6 bases and J dropped 2; count of bases not matched to a gene: 3. CDR3 bases: TGCAGCGTGAAAGCGGGGCAAGAGACCCAGTACTTC. Amino acid sequence: CSVKAGQETQYF. Full variable domain (remainder filled in from reference TRBV29-1 and TRBJ2-5): SAVISQKPSRDICQRGTSLTIQCQVDSQVTMMFWYRQQPGQSLTLIATANQGSEATYESGFVIDKFPISRPNLTFSTLTVSNMSPEDSSIYLCSVKAGQETQYFGPGTRLLVL.

V gene TRBV29-1 combines with J gene TRBJ1-3; no clear D gene. CDR3 length: 12 residues. CDR1 SQVTM and CDR2 ANQGSEA come from the germline V gene. V lost 5 bases and J lost 8, with 13 bases in between. In nucleotides, the CDR3 is TGCAGCGTTCGAAGTGGCCCAGACACCATATATTTT. Its translation: CSVRSGPDTIYF.

The J gene is TRBJ2-2, the V gene TRBV2; the match to TRBD1 covers 8 bases. The CDR3 consists of 12 residues. Germline V gene sequence: CDR1 SNHLY, CDR2 FYNNEI. After removal of 8 bases from V and 8 bases from J, the junction contained 4 bases not matched to a gene. In DNA, the CDR3 is TGTGCCAGCCGGACAGGGTCGGGGGAGCTGTTTTTT. It translates to CASRTGSGELFF.